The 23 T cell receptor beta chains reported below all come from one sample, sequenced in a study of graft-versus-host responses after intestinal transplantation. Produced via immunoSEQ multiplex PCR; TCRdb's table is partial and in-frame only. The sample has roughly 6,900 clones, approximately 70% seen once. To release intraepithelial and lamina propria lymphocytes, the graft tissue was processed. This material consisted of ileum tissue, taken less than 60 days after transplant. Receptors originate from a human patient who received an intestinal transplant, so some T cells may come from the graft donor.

CDR3 region: CASSYPPHTEAFF. The CDR3 DNA sequence: TGTGCCAGCAGTTATCCTCCCCACACTGAAGCTTTCTTT. The chain joins TRBV6-5 to TRBJ1-1; D remains ambiguous. Germline loops: CDR1 MNHEY, CDR2 SVGAGI. The CDR3 extends over 13 amino acids. Trimming stripped 3 bases from V and 3 bases from J, with 8 bases between.

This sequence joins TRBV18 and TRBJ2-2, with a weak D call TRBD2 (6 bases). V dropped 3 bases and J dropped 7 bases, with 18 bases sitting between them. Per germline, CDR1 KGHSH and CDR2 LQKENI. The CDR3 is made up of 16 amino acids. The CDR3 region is CASSPPLANMGGELFF. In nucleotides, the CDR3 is TGTGCCAGCTCACCTCCTCTAGCGAACATGGGCGGGGAGCTGTTTTTT.

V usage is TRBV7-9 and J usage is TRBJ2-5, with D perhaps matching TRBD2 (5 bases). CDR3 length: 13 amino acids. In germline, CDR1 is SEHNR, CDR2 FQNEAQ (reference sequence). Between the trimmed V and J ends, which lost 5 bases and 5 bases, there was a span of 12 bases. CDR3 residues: CASSPLALETQYF. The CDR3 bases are TGTGCCAGCAGCCCGCTAGCTTTGGAGACCCAGTACTTC.

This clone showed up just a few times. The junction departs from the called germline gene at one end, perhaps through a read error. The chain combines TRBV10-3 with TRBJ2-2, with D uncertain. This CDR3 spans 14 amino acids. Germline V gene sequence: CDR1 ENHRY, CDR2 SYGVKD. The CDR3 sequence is CAIRELGASGELFF. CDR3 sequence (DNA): TGTGCCATCAGGGAGTTGGGCGCCTCGGGGGAGCTGTTTTTT.

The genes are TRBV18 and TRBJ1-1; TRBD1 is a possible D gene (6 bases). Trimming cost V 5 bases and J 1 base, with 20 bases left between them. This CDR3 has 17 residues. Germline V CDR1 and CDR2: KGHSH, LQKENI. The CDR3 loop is CASSSTPGTITNTEAFF. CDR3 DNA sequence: TGTGCCAGCTCATCCACTCCCGGGACAATAACGAACACTGAAGCTTTCTTT.

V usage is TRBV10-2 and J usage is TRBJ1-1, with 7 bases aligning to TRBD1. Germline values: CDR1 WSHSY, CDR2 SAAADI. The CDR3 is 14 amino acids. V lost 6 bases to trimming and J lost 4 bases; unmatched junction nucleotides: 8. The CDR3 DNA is TGCGCCAGCAGGACACAGGCAGGGGGCACTGAAGCTTTCTTT. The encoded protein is CASRTQAGGTEAFF.

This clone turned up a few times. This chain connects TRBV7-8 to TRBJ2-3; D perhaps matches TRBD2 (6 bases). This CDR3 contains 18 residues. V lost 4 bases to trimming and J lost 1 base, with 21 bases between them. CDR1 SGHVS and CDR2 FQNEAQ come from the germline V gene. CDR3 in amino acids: CASSSPSQPGGGTDTQYF. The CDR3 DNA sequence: TGTGCCAGCAGCTCCCCGAGCCAACCCGGGGGAGGCACAGATACGCAGTATTTT.

The CDR3 reads CASSPLSPQETQYF. The CDR3, as DNA: TGCGCCAGCAGCCCCTTAAGCCCACAAGAGACCCAGTACTTC. The chain employs TRBV5-1 and TRBJ2-5; D gene uncertain. The germline V gene encodes CDR1 SGHRS and CDR2 YFSETQ. This CDR3 contains 14 residues. V was shortened by 4 bases and J by 2 bases, with 12 bases between the two germline ends.

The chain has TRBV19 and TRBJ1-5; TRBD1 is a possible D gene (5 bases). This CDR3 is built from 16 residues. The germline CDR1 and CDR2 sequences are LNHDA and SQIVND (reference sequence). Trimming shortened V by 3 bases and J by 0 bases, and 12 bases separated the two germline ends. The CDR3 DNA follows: TGTGCCAGTAGTATCAAACTGGGGGGTAGCAATCAGCCCCAGCATTTT. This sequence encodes CASSIKLGGSNQPQHF. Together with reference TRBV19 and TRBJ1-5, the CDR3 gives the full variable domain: DGGITQSPKYLFRKEGQNVTLSCEQNLNHDAMYWYRQDPGQGLRLIYYSQIVNDFQKGDIAEGYSVSREKKESFPLTVTSAQKNPTAFYLCASSIKLGGSNQPQHFGDGTRLSIL.

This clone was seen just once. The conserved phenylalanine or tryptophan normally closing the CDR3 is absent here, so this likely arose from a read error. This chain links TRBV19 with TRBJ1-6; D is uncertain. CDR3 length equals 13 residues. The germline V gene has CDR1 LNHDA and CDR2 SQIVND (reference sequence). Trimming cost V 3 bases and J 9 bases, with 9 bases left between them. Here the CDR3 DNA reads TGTGCCAGTAGTATCGGGCGGGCTTCACCCCTCCACCTT. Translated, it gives CASSIGRASPLHL.

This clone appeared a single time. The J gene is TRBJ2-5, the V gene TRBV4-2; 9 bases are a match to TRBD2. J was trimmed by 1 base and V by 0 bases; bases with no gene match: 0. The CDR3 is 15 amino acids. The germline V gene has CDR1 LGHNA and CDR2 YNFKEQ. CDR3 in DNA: TGTGCCAGCAGCCAAGAGCGGGGGGGCCAAGAGACCCAGTACTTC. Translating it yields CASSQERGGQETQYF.

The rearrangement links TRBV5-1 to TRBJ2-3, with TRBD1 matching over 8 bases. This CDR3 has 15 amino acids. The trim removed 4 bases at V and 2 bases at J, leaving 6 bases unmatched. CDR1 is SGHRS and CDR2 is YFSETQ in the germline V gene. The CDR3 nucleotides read TGCGCCAGCAGCCCCGGGGACAGGACCACAGATACGCAGTATTTT. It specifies CASSPGDRTTDTQYF.

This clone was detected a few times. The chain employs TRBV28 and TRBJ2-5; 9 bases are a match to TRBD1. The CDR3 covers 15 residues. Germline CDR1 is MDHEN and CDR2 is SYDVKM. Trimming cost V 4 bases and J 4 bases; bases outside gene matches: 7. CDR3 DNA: TGTGCCAGCAGTTCTACAGGGGGCTTGAGAGAGACCCAGTACTTC. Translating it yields CASSSTGGLRETQYF.

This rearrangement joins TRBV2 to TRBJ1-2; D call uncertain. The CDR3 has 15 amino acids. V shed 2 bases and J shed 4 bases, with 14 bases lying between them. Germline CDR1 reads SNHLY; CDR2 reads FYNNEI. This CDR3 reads CASSELYSPGYGYTF. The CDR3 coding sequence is TGTGCCAGCAGTGAATTATACTCACCGGGCTATGGCTACACCTTC.

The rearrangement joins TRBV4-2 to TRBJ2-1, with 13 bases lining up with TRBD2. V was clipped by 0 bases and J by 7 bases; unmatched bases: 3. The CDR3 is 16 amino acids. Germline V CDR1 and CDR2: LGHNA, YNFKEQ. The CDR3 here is CASSQEGLAGWNEQFF. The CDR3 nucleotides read TGTGCCAGCAGCCAAGAGGGACTAGCGGGGTGGAATGAGCAGTTCTTC.

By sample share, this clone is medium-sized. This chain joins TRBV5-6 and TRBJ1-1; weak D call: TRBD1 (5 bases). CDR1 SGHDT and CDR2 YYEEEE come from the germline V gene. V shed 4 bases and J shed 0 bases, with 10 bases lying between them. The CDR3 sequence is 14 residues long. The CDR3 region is CASSRHRLNTEAFF. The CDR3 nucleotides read TGTGCCAGCAGCCGCCACAGGTTGAACACTGAAGCTTTCTTT.

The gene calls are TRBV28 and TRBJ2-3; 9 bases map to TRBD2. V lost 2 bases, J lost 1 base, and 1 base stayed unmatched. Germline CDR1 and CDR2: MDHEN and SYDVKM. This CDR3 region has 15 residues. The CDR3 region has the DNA TGTGCCAGCAGTTTAGCTAGCGGGGGCACAGATACGCAGTATTTT. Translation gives CASSLASGGTDTQYF.

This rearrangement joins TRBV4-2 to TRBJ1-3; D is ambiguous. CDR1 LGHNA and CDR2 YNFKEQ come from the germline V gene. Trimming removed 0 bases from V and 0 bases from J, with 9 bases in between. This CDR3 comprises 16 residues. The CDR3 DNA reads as TGTGCCAGCAGCCAAGAGGAGGGAAACTCTGGAAACACCATATATTTT. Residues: CASSQEEGNSGNTIYF.

This CDR3 is CASSEGDPNTGELFF. DNA for the CDR3: TGTGCCAGCAGCGAGGGGGACCCGAACACCGGGGAGCTGTTTTTT. The chain recombines TRBV9 with TRBJ2-2; D possibly corresponds to TRBD1 (6 bases). The CDR3 totals 15 residues. CDR1 and CDR2 from the germline V gene are SGDLS and YYNGEE. V lost 3 bases and J lost 0, with 9 bases in between.

This CDR3 is CASSQEGGSGEKLFF. The DNA for the CDR3 is TGTGCCAGCAGCCAAGAAGGGGGTTCTGGGGAAAAACTGTTTTTT. V usage is TRBV4-2 and J usage is TRBJ1-4; a weak D match, TRBD1 (6 bases). The CDR3 sequence is 15 residues long. Between the trimmed V and J ends, which lost 0 bases and 8 bases, there was a span of 13 bases. Germline V CDR1 and CDR2: LGHNA, YNFKEQ.

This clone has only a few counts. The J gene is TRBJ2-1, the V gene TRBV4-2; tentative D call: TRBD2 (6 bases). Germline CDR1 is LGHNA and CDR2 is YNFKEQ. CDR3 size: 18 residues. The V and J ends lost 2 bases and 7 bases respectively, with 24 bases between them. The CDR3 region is CASSQLMDAGLGENEQFF. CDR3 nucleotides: TGTGCCAGCAGCCAACTAATGGATGCGGGACTCGGAGAAAATGAGCAGTTCTTC.

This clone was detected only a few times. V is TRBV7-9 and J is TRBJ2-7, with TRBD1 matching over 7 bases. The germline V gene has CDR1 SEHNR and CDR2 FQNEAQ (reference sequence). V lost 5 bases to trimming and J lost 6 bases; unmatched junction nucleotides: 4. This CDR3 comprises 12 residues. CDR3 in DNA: TGTGCCAGCAGCCAACAGGGGACCGAGCAGTACGTC. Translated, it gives CASSQQGTEQYV.

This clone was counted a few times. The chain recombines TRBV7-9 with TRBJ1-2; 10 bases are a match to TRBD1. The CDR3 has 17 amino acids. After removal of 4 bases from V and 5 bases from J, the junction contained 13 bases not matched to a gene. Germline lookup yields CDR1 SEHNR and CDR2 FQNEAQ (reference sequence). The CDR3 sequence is CASSSMEVWGQGYGYTF. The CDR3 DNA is TGTGCCAGCAGCTCTATGGAGGTGTGGGGACAGGGGTATGGCTACACCTTC.